One sample yielded the 20 T cell receptor beta chains listed below, sequenced in a study of cytotoxic CD8 clonotypes in ibrutinib-treated CLL. Method: immunoSEQ multiplex PCR; TCRdb's copy keeps in-frame clones and lacks some. This sample has some 26,000 clones; 85% occur once, and the top ten carry 8%. The sample in question was PBMCs, obtained after 24 months of ibrutinib treatment. The source is a human donor with chronic lymphocytic leukemia.

The chain links TRBV29-1 to TRBJ1-1; TRBD1 matches 7 bases. Germline-derived CDR1 and CDR2 are SQVTM and ANQGSEA. Trimming cost V 7 bases and J 2 bases; bases outside gene matches: 7. The CDR3 runs to 13 residues. The CDR3 protein is CSAQGGGNTEAFF. The DNA for the CDR3 is TGCAGCGCCCAGGGGGGTGGAAACACTGAAGCTTTCTTT.

This clone has just a few counts. V and J are TRBV11-3 and TRBJ2-2, with 9 bases fitting TRBD2. With 4 bases clipped from V and 2 bases from J, the junction kept 5 bases outside the gene matches. Germline V gene data show CDR1 as SGHNT and CDR2 as YENEEA. The CDR3 runs 16 residues. CDR3: CASSSPSGVNTGELFF. CDR3 sequence (DNA): TGTGCCAGCAGCTCCCCTAGCGGGGTTAACACCGGGGAGCTGTTTTTT.

CDR3 bases: TGTGCCTGGAACAAGGGGATGGATGATGGCTACACCTTC. This codes for CAWNKGMDDGYTF. The chain links TRBV30 to TRBJ1-2, with TRBD1 as a possible D gene (5 bases). Trimming removed 4 bases from V and 6 bases from J, with 15 bases in between. Germline V CDR1 and CDR2: GTSNPN, SVGIG (reference sequence). The CDR3 totals 13 residues.

This sequence joins TRBV7-3 and TRBJ2-3; 9 bases line up with TRBD2. V lost 3 bases to trimming and J lost 4 bases; unmatched junction nucleotides: 8. The germline gives CDR1 SGHTA, CDR2 FQGTGA. The CDR3 has 16 amino acids. This CDR3 reads CASSFSGLAMADTQYF. The CDR3 coding sequence is TGTGCCAGCAGCTTCTCTGGACTAGCGATGGCAGATACGCAGTATTTT. Full variable domain (missing parts from reference TRBV7-3 and TRBJ2-3): GAGVSQTPSNKVTEKGKYVELRCDPISGHTALYWYRQSLGQGPEFLIYFQGTGAADDSGLPNDRFFAVRPEGSVSTLKIQRTERGDSAVYLCASSFSGLAMADTQYFGPGTRLTVL.

This sequence joins TRBV5-5 and TRBJ2-5; 9 nucleotides align to TRBD1. CDR3 length: 15 amino acids. V was clipped by 3 bases and J by 7 bases; unmatched bases: 10. Germline CDR1 is SGHKS and CDR2 is YYEKEE (reference sequence). The CDR3 spells CASSSQQGAIGTQYF. CDR3 DNA: TGTGCCAGCAGCTCGCAACAGGGGGCAATTGGGACCCAGTACTTC.

This clone was recorded once. The CDR3 region is CASSQTGSGNTIYF. The CDR3 coding sequence is TGTGCCAGCAGTCAGACAGGGTCTGGAAACACCATATATTTT. V usage is TRBV6-5 and J usage is TRBJ1-3; TRBD1 aligns across 7 bases. Germline V gene data show CDR1 as MNHEY and CDR2 as SVGAGI. Losses at the gene ends were 5 bases for V and 1 base for J; bases not matched to a gene: 2. The length of the CDR3 is 14 residues.

V gene TRBV18 combines with J gene TRBJ1-5; 12 nucleotides agree with TRBD1. The V segment lost 0 bases and the J segment 3 bases; nucleotides outside the gene matches: 3. CDR1 is KGHSH and CDR2 is LQKENI in the germline V gene. The CDR3 loop spans 17 amino acids. The CDR3 sequence is CASSPPGQGAVNQPQHF. CDR3 bases: TGTGCCAGCTCACCACCGGGACAGGGGGCGGTCAATCAGCCCCAGCATTTT.

The rearrangement uses TRBV5-8 and TRBJ2-3, with 7 nucleotides matching TRBD1. Trimming cost V 5 bases and J 0 bases; bases outside gene matches: 6. CDR1 is SGHTS and CDR2 is YDEGEE in the germline V gene. The CDR3 sequence is 15 residues long. CDR3 coding DNA: TGTGCCAGCAGTTTACCGGGACAGAGCACAGATACGCAGTATTTT. Amino acids: CASSLPGQSTDTQYF.

This chain connects TRBV27 to TRBJ2-7; D possibly uses TRBD1 or TRBD2 (5 bases each). This CDR3 region has 15 residues. Trimming cost V 3 bases and J 3 bases, with 15 bases left between them. Germline loops: CDR1 MNHEY, CDR2 SMNVEV (reference sequence). As DNA, the CDR3 is TGTGCCAGCAGTTTTTCTTGGGGGAGCTACTACGAGCAGTACTTC. It is translated as CASSFSWGSYYEQYF.

This chain connects TRBV28 to TRBJ2-7; D tentatively reads TRBD1 or TRBD2 (5 bases each). V was cut by 5 bases and J by 4 bases, with 18 bases left in between. The germline CDR1 and CDR2 sequences are MDHEN and SYDVKM. The CDR3 runs to 15 residues. The CDR3 spells CASSPRRGIDYEQYF. The CDR3 DNA sequence: TGTGCCAGCAGTCCTCGCCGGGGCATCGATTACGAGCAGTACTTC.

The chain employs TRBV7-2 and TRBJ1-2; 10 nucleotides match TRBD1. The junction had 13 bases not matched to a gene; V was cut back by 2 bases and J by 4 bases. Germline assignment: CDR1 SGHTA and CDR2 FQGNSA. This CDR3 is built from 18 residues. Here the CDR3 DNA reads TGTGCCAGCAGCTTATCCCGGACCGGGACAGGGGACGCCTATGGCTACACCTTC. This encodes CASSLSRTGTGDAYGYTF.

The chain has TRBV7-3 and TRBJ1-1; a weak D match, TRBD1 (5 bases). Between the trimmed V and J ends, which lost 5 bases and 3 bases, there was a span of 13 bases. CDR1 and CDR2 from the germline V gene are SGHTA and FQGTGA. The CDR3 spans 14 residues. As DNA, the CDR3 is TGTGCCAGCAGCCCCTTGGGGCTGGACACTGAAGCTTTCTTT. Residues: CASSPLGLDTEAFF.

This rearrangement joins TRBV18 to TRBJ2-3; no clear D. The CDR3 consists of 19 residues. V gave up 3 bases and J gave up 1 base, with 23 bases separating them. Germline CDR1 reads KGHSH; CDR2 reads LQKENI. The CDR3 DNA sequence: TGTGCCAGCTCACCGTCATCTCACCCTGGCAGGAGAGGCACAGATACGCAGTATTTT. This gives the protein CASSPSSHPGRRGTDTQYF.

This CDR3 reads CASLRTSSYGYTF. The CDR3 coding sequence is TGTGCCAGTCTCCGGACATCCTCTTATGGCTACACCTTC. The gene calls are TRBV19 and TRBJ1-2; D may be TRBD1 (5 bases). CDR1 and CDR2 (germline): LNHDA, SQIVND (reference sequence). CDR3 length equals 13 residues. Trimming removed 8 bases at V and 5 bases at J, with 15 bases between.

The chain uses TRBV15 and TRBJ2-6; 8 bases map to TRBD1. Germline loops: CDR1 LNHNV, CDR2 YYDKDF (reference sequence). This CDR3 spans 18 amino acids. V shed 7 bases and J 0 bases; nucleotides not matched to a gene: 11. The CDR3 sequence: CATMDPGQEISGANVLTF. DNA of the CDR3: TGTGCCACCATGGATCCGGGACAGGAAATCTCTGGGGCCAACGTCCTGACTTTC.

The chain links TRBV7-9 to TRBJ2-5, with no clear D. The CDR3 extends over 15 amino acids. The germline V gene encodes CDR1 SEHNR and CDR2 FQNEAQ (reference sequence). The V end lost 5 bases, the J end lost 2 bases, and 15 bases lay between the germline ends. The CDR3 here is CASSSPSGSQETQYF. CDR3 bases: TGTGCCAGCAGCAGCCCATCGGGCTCTCAAGAGACCCAGTACTTC.

The genes are TRBV19 and TRBJ1-5; 10 nucleotides align to TRBD1. The CDR3 is made up of 17 amino acids. Looked up from germline, CDR1 is LNHDA and CDR2 is SQIVND (reference sequence). J lost 1 base, V lost 5 bases, and 8 bases had no gene match. For the CDR3, the DNA is TGTGCCAGTAGTGTCGGGACAGGGGAAGCGAGCAATCAGCCCCAGCATTTT. As protein: CASSVGTGEASNQPQHF.

The chain employs TRBV28 and TRBJ1-3; no reliable D call. Looked up from germline, CDR1 is MDHEN and CDR2 is SYDVKM. V was clipped by 3 bases and J by 4 bases, with 7 bases between them. The CDR3 is 13 residues long. The CDR3 bases are TGTGCCAGCAGTTTGAAAGGGGGAAACACCATATATTTT. Its protein is CASSLKGGNTIYF.

The CDR3 DNA reads as TGTGCCAGCAGCTTAAACCCGGCGGCCTATGGCTACACCTTC. Protein: CASSLNPAAYGYTF. V usage is TRBV11-2 and J usage is TRBJ1-2; D gene ambiguous. This CDR3 region has 14 residues. Trimming pared 2 bases from V and 4 bases from J, leaving 11 bases between. CDR1 SGHAT and CDR2 FQNNGV come from the germline V gene.

The chain couples TRBV27 to TRBJ2-3; 7 bases align to TRBD1. CDR1 is MNHEY, CDR2 SMNVEV, per germline (reference sequence). The V and J ends lost 2 bases and 6 bases, in that order; junction bases with no gene match: 5. The CDR3 runs 14 residues. The CDR3 protein is CASSLGTVGDTQYF. CDR3 DNA sequence: TGTGCCAGCAGTTTAGGGACAGTCGGGGATACGCAGTATTTT.